The entry below gives a single T cell receptor beta chain sequence along with its context. The antigen is unknown. Ineligible for inclusion were patients with other autoimmune diseases, uncontrolled infections, pregnancy or lactation. The TCR beta CDR3 regions underwent amplification from RNA transcripts. HTBI-primed RT-PCR formed the first round, and a multiplex PCR formed the second. TCRdb re-derived calls from the multiplex PCR reads in MiXCR, one entry per CDR3 protein. In the table there are hundreds of thousands of distinct CDR3 sequences, about 20% of which are singletons. This specimen belongs to a study of Graves' ophthalmopathy and Graves' hyperthyroidism. Turning to the study itself: Untreated patients at initial diagnosis provided peripheral blood.

This CDR3 is built from 10 residues. The V segment lost 6 bases and the J segment 15 bases; nucleotides outside the gene matches: 3. Points from the study as a whole: Using 13 signatures, a model distinguished ophthalmopathy from stable hyperthyroidism, reaching more than 85% sensitivity and 65% to 84% specificity. Blood samples also showed most expanded thyroid clonotypes exceeding 0.001 frequency.

The chain is built from TRBV12-3 or TRBV12-4 and TRBJ1-5; 9 nucleotides agree with TRBD1. This receptor was taken from a young woman with stable Graves' hyperthyroidism. Some clones in this sample may be carry-over from other donors' samples. The sample was peripheral blood. Here the CDR3 DNA reads TGTGCCAGCAGCGGGACAGGGATGCATTTT. As protein: CASSGTGMHF.